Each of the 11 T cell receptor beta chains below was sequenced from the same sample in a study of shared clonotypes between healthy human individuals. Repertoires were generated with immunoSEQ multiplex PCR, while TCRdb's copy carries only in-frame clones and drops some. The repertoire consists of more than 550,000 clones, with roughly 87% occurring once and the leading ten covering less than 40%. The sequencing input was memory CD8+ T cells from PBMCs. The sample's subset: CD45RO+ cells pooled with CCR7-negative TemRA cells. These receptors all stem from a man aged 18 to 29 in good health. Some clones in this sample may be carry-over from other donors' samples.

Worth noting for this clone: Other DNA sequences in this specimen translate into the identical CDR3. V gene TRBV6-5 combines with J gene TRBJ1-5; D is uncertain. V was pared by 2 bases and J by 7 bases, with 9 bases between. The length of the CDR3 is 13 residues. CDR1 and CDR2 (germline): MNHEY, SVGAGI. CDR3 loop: CASSYRVGQPQHF. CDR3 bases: TGTGCCAGCAGTTACCGGGTCGGCCAGCCCCAGCATTTT.

The CDR3: CASSLRWREAVQFF. The CDR3, as DNA: TGTGCCAGCAGCTTAAGGTGGCGGGAGGCCGTGCAGTTCTTC. The V and J genes are TRBV11-1 and TRBJ2-1; 8 bases match TRBD2. J lost 12 bases, V lost 2 bases, and 9 bases had no gene match. Looked up from germline, CDR1 is SGHAT and CDR2 is FQDESV (reference sequence). The CDR3 sequence is 14 residues long.

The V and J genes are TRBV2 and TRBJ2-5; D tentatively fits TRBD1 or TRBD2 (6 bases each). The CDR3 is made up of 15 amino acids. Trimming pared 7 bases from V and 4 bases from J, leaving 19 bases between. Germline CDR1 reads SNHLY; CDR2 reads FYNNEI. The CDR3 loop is CASKGSPGAGETQYF. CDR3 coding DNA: TGTGCCAGCAAGGGTTCCCCGGGGGCCGGAGAGACCCAGTACTTC.

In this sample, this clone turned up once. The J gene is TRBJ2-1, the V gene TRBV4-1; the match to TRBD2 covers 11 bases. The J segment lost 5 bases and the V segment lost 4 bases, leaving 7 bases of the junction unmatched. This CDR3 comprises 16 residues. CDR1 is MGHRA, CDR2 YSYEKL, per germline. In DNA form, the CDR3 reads TGCGCCAGCAGCCCTCCGACTAGCGGGGCTAACAATGAGCAGTTCTTC. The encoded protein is CASSPPTSGANNEQFF.

The CDR3 nucleotides read TGTGCCAGCAGCCAACACCCGAAGGGCAGGGGGAGGACTGAAGCTTTCTTT. Protein: CASSQHPKGRGRTEAFF. The chain joins TRBV16 to TRBJ1-1; TRBD1 aligns across 7 bases. From germline, CDR1 is KGHSY and CDR2 FQNENV. V lost 2 bases to trimming and J lost 5 bases; unmatched junction nucleotides: 14. CDR3 length: 17 residues.

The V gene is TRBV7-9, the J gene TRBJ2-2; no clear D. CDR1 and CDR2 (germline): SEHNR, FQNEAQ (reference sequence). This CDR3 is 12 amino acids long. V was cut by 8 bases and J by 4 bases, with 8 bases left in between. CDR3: CASGVGTGELFF. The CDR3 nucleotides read TGTGCCAGCGGTGTAGGCACCGGGGAGCTGTTTTTT.

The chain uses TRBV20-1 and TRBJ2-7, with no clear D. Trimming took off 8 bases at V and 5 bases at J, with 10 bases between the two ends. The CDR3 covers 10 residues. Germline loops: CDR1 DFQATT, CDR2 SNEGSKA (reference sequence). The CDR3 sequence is CSSHRDEQYF. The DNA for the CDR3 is TGCAGTTCGCATAGGGACGAGCAGTACTTC.

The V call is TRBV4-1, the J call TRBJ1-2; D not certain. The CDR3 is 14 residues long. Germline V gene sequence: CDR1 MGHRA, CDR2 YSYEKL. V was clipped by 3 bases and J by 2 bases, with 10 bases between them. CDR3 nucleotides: TGCGCCAGCAGCCAGTTTGACTGGAACTATGGCTACACCTTC. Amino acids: CASSQFDWNYGYTF.

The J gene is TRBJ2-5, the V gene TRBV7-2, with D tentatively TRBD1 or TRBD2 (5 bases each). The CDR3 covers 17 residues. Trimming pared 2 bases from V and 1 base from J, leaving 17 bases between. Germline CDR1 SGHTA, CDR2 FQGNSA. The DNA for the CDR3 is TGTGCCAGCAGCTTAAGCATGGCCGTTGGGGGCCAAGAGACCCAGTACTTC. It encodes CASSLSMAVGGQETQYF.

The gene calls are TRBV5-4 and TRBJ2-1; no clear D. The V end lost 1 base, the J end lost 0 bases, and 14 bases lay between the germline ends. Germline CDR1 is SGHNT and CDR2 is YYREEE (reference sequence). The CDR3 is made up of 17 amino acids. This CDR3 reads CASSLLSLGFSYNEQFF. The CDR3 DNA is TGTGCCAGCAGCTTGTTGTCATTGGGGTTCTCCTACAATGAGCAGTTCTTC.

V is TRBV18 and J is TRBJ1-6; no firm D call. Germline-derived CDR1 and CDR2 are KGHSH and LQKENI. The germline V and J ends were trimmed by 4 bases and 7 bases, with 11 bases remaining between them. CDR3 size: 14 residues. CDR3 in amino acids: CASSRRRENSPLHF. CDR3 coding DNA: TGTGCCAGCTCACGCAGACGGGAGAATTCACCCCTCCACTTT.